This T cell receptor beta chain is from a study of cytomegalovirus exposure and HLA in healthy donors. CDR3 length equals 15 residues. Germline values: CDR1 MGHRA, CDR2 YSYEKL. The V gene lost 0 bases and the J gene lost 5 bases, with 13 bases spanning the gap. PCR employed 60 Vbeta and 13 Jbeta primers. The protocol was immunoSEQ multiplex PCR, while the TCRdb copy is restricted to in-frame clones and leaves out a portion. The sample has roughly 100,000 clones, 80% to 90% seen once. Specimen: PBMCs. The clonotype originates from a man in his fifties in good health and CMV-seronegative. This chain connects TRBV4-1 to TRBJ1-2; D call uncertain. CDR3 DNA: TGCGCCAGCAGCCAAGATCCGACTGCGCTGTATGGCTACACCTTC. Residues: CASSQDPTALYGYTF.